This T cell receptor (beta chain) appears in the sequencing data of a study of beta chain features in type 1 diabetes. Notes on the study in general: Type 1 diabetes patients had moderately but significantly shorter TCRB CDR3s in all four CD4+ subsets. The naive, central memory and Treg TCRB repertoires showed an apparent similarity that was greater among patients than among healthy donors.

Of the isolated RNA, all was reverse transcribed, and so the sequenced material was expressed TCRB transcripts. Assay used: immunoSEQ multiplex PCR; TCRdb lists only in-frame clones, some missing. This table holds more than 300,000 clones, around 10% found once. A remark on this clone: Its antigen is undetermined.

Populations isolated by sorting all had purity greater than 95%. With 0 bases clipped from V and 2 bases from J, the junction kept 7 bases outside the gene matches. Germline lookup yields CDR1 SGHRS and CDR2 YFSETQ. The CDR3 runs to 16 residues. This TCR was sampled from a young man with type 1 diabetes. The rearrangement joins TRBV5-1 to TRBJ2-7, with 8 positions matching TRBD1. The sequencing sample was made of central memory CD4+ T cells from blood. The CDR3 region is CASSLEGPDRAYEQYF. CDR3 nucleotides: TGCGCCAGCAGCTTGGAGGGCCCGGACAGGGCCTACGAGCAGTACTTC.